This is a list of T cell receptor beta chains from one sample in a study of Graves' ophthalmopathy and Graves' hyperthyroidism. Each CDR3 protein is one row after TCRdb ran MiXCR on the multiplex PCR reads. Seen here are about 700,000 distinct CDR3 sequences, 40% observed once, and the top ten hold about 40%. The specimen sequenced was peripheral blood. The receptor set was obtained from an adult man with Graves' ophthalmopathy. The CDR3 runs from the conserved cysteine through the conserved F or W. A D gene is named only where the DNA matches it firmly. Size is stated for part of the rows, as once, few or many counts, or as a class when the clone is expanded.

18 TRBJ2-2 TRBV24-1 NA NA TGTGCCACCTCGGCGGCGAGACAAGGGGTGACGGGCACCGGGGAGCTGTTTTTT CATSAARQGVTGTGELFF
15 TRBJ2-7 TRBV7-2 TRBD1 NA TGTGCCAGCAGCAAGACAGGGGGCGTATTCTACGAGCAGTACTTC CASSKTGGVFYEQYF
14 TRBJ1-1 TRBV7-9 TRBD1 many TGTGCCAGCAGCGGGACAGGGGCGAACACTGAAGCTTTCTTT CASSGTGANTEAFF
16 TRBJ1-2 TRBV20-1 TRBD1 NA TGCAGTGCTAGAGGGACAGGGGGGTTGGTTAGTTATGGCTACACCTTC CSARGTGGLVSYGYTF
15 TRBJ1-1 TRBV10-2 TRBD1 NA TGCGCCACCGCCCTTAGGACAGGCCTGAACACTGAAGCTTTCTTT CATALRTGLNTEAFF
15 TRBJ2-7 TRBV7-2 TRBD2 NA TGTGCCAGCAGCATAAAACCCGCGGGAGGGTCGGGGCAGTACTTC CASSIKPAGGSGQYF
16 TRBJ1-1 TRBV2 TRBD1 many TGTGCCAGCAGTGAGCTGGGACAGGGGGCACTAACTGAAGCTTTCTTT CASSELGQGALTEAFF
14 TRBJ2-7 TRBV5-1 NA NA TGCGCCAGCAGCTTGGTTGGGCAGGTCGGCGAGCAGTACTTC CASSLVGQVGEQYF
12 TRBJ2-7 TRBV6-5 NA few TGTGCCAGCCTTGGACGGGGTTACGAGCAGTACTTC CASLGRGYEQYF
12 TRBJ2-5 TRBV29-1 NA many TGCAGCGTCCAGGGTTTAAGAGAGACCCAGTACTTC CSVQGLRETQYF
15 TRBJ2-7 TRBV11-2 NA many TGTGCCAGCAGCCTAGGAACAGGGTCGACCTACGAGCAGTACTTC CASSLGTGSTYEQYF
11 TRBJ1-1 TRBV12-3/TRBV12-4 TRBD1 few TGTGCCAGCAGGGACAGGGGCCCGGTGGGATTT CASRDRGPVGF
13 TRBJ2-7 TRBV29-1 NA NA TGCAGCGCCGAAAAGGGGGTGGCGAGTGAGCAGTACTTC CSAEKGVASEQYF
16 TRBJ2-1 TRBV11-2 TRBD1 NA TGTGCCAGCAGCTTGACTAAGGGGGCAGGCTACAATGAGCAGTTCTTC CASSLTKGAGYNEQFF
15 TRBJ1-3 TRBV19 NA NA TGTGCCAGTAGTATAAGCGGGAGTTCTGGAAACACCATATATTTT CASSISGSSGNTIYF
13 TRBJ2-5 TRBV10-3 NA many TGTGCCAGCAGTAAGACAGTGAAAGAGACCCAGTACTTC CASSKTVKETQYF
13 TRBJ2-5 TRBV10-3 TRBD1 NA TGTGCCATAACAGGGGTCAGCCAAGAGACCCAGTACTTC CAITGVSQETQYF
14 TRBJ2-2 TRBV25-1 NA NA TGTGCCAGCAGTGAACAGGGGAGCACCGGGGAGCTGTTTTTT CASSEQGSTGELFF
14 TRBJ2-7 TRBV11-2 TRBD2 many TGTGCCAGCAGGCGACTAGCGGGAAGGTACGAGCAGTACTTC CASRRLAGRYEQYF
13 TRBJ1-5 TRBV10-1 NA NA TGCACCAGCGGTCCCGGGCGGGATCAGCCCCAGCATTTT CTSGPGRDQPQHF
14 TRBJ2-7 TRBV20-1 NA NA TGCAGTGCTACATCCGGGCCCAGGATCTACGAGCAGTACTTC CSATSGPRIYEQYF
15 TRBJ1-3 TRBV2 NA many TGTGCCAGCAGTGAAGGGAGGATCTCTGGAAACACCATATATTTT CASSEGRISGNTIYF
17 TRBJ2-2 TRBV7-9 TRBD1 few TGTGCCAGCAGCCCCCCCTTGACCGGGACAGGGGCCGGGGAGCTGTTTTTT CASSPPLTGTGAGELFF
16 TRBJ2-2 TRBV25-1 NA few TGTGCCAGCAGCACCGCGGCAGCGCAGAACACCGGGGAGCTGTTTTTT CASSTAAAQNTGELFF
11 TRBJ2-7 TRBV2 NA NA TGTGCCAGCAGTGAGGGATCCGAGCAGTACTTC CASSEGSEQYF
13 TRBJ1-1 TRBV2 TRBD1 many TGTGCCAGCACGAGGACAGGGGATTTCGGAGCTTTCTTT CASTRTGDFGAFF
17 TRBJ1-1 TRBV10-3 NA few TGTGCCATCAGCTTAGGGTCGACAGGAAAGATGGGCACTGAAGCTTTCTTT CAISLGSTGKMGTEAFF
12 TRBJ1-1 TRBV25-1 NA NA TGTGCCAGCAGTGATAGGTCCTACCGGGCTTTCTTT CASSDRSYRAFF
17 TRBJ1-5 TRBV19 NA many TGTGCCAGTAGTATAAACCAGGGGTTAACCGGCAATCAGCCCCAGCATTTT CASSINQGLTGNQPQHF
13 TRBJ2-5 TRBV19 TRBD2 NA TGTGCCAGTAGACTAGCGTATCAAGAGACCCAGTACTTC CASRLAYQETQYF
14 TRBJ1-2 TRBV5-6 TRBD1 many TGTGCCAGCAGACGACGACAGGGGGCTGATGGCTACACCTTC CASRRRQGADGYTF
11 TRBJ2-7 TRBV28 NA many TGTGCCAGCCTGGGACCCTACGAGCAGTACTTC CASLGPYEQYF